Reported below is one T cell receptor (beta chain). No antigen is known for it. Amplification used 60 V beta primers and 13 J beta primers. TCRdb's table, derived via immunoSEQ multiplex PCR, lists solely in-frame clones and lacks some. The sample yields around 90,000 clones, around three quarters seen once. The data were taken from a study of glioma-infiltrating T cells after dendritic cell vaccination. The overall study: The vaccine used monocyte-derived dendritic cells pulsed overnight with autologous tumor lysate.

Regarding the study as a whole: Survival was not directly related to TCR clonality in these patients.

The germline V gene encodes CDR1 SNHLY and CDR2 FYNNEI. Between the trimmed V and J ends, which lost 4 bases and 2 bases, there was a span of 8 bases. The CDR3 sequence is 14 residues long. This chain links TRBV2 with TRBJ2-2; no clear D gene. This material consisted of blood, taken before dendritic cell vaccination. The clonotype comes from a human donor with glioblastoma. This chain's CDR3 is CASSVYRNTGELFF. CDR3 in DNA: TGTGCCAGCAGTGTCTACAGAAACACCGGGGAGCTGTTTTTT.